Listed here are 14 T cell receptor beta chains from one sample, sequenced in a study of blood T cell repertoires in COVID-19. Profiling relied on immunoSEQ multiplex PCR, and the TCRdb table lists in-frame clones only, not all of them. This sample has 110,000 or so clones, with 85% found just once. The sequenced sample was peripheral blood. The origin of the receptors is a human donor in a cohort sampled during active COVID-19.

The chain uses TRBV5-1 and TRBJ2-5, with TRBD1 matching over 7 bases. The CDR3 has 16 residues. CDR1 and CDR2 from the germline V gene are SGHRS and YFSETQ. V was clipped by 4 bases and J by 4 bases; unmatched bases: 13. The CDR3 is CASSPIPDRARETQYF. CDR3 in DNA: TGCGCCAGCAGCCCTATCCCTGACAGGGCCAGAGAGACCCAGTACTTC. Variable domain in full (rest from reference TRBV5-1 and TRBJ2-5): KAGVTQTPRYLIKTRGQQVTLSCSPISGHRSVSWYQQTPGQGLQFLFEYFSETQRNKGNFPGRFSGRQFSNSRSEMNVSTLELGDSALYLCASSPIPDRARETQYFGPGTRLLVL.

The chain links TRBV6-6 to TRBJ1-6; D is unresolved. The CDR3 runs 15 residues. Per the germline V gene, CDR1 is MNHNY and CDR2 is SVGAGI (reference sequence). Trimming took off 2 bases at V and 10 bases at J, with 15 bases between the two ends. CDR3 sequence reads: CASSYDSKSGSPLHF. The CDR3 DNA follows: TGTGCCAGCAGTTACGATTCCAAGTCGGGATCACCCCTCCACTTT.

For the CDR3, the DNA is TGTGCCTCCTTCTCACCAGATAATTCACCCCTCCACTTT. As protein: CASFSPDNSPLHF. This chain links TRBV30 with TRBJ1-6; the D is unclear. The CDR3 extends over 13 amino acids. V was pared by 7 bases and J by 5 bases, with 12 bases between. CDR1 and CDR2 (germline): GTSNPN, SVGIG (reference sequence).

This clone was recorded only once. The V call is TRBV10-3, the J call TRBJ1-2; D gene ambiguous. V lost 0 bases, J lost 4 bases, and 6 bases lay in between. CDR3 length: 13 residues. Germline V gives CDR1 ENHRY, CDR2 SYGVKD. CDR3 residues: CAISESRPYGYTF. The CDR3 DNA is TGTGCCATCAGTGAGTCCCGTCCCTATGGCTACACCTTC.

This clone has only a few counts. The J gene is TRBJ1-1, the V gene TRBV11-2; tentative D call: TRBD1 (6 bases). Germline CDR1 is SGHAT and CDR2 is FQNNGV. This CDR3 is built from 16 residues. V lost 1 base and J lost 0, with 12 bases in between. DNA for the CDR3: TGTGCCAGCAGCTTAGCAGGGGTGGCCATGAACACTGAAGCTTTCTTT. This sequence encodes CASSLAGVAMNTEAFF. Combining the CDR3 with reference TRBV11-2 and TRBJ1-1 gives the whole variable domain EAGVAQSPRYKIIEKRQSVAFWCNPISGHATLYWYQQILGQGPKLLIQFQNNGVVDDSQLPKDRFSAERLKGVDSTLKIQPAKLEDSAVYLCASSLAGVAMNTEAFFGQGTRLTVV.

V and J are TRBV19 and TRBJ1-2; maybe TRBD1 (5 bases). The CDR3 length is 13 residues. The V and J ends lost 3 bases and 4 bases respectively, with 9 bases between them. Germline CDR1 LNHDA, CDR2 SQIVND (reference sequence). The CDR3 loop reads CASSMGQLYGYTF. The CDR3 DNA is TGTGCCAGTAGTATGGGGCAGCTCTATGGCTACACCTTC.

The CDR3 is CASSTQTGFGYTF. CDR3 coding DNA: TGTGCCAGCAGTACCCAGACAGGGTTCGGCTACACCTTC. This sequence joins TRBV28 and TRBJ1-2; 7 positions agree with TRBD1. The junction had 8 bases not matched to a gene; V was cut back by 5 bases and J by 8 bases. Germline V CDR1 and CDR2: MDHEN, SYDVKM. There are 13 residues in the CDR3.

The rearrangement links TRBV25-1 to TRBJ1-4, with TRBD1 identical over 8 bases. The V segment lost 5 bases and the J segment 7 bases; nucleotides outside the gene matches: 6. CDR1 and CDR2 from the germline V gene are MGHDK and SYGVNS. The CDR3 is 14 amino acids. The CDR3 reads CASSTGRGPEKLFF. The CDR3 coding sequence is TGTGCCAGCAGTACGGGCAGGGGGCCTGAAAAACTGTTTTTT.

The gene calls are TRBV6-5 and TRBJ2-7; TRBD1 is a possible D gene (5 bases). With 6 bases removed from V and 2 bases from J, the gap between germline ends came to 14 bases. CDR3 size: 14 residues. CDR1 and CDR2 from the germline V gene are MNHEY and SVGAGI. The CDR3 sequence: CASRDNRRAYEQYF. The CDR3 coding sequence is TGTGCCAGCAGGGACAATCGACGAGCCTACGAGCAGTACTTC.

The chain uses TRBV7-2 and TRBJ2-1; 10 nucleotides align to TRBD1. V gave up 6 bases and J gave up 3 bases; unmatched junction bases: 11. The CDR3 contains 17 residues. The V gene's germline CDR1 is SGHTA and CDR2 FQGNSA. The DNA for the CDR3 is TGTGCCAGCAGAAATACCCCCGGGACAGGGGTCTACAATGAGCAGTTCTTC. It translates to CASRNTPGTGVYNEQFF.

The chain carries TRBV20-1 and TRBJ2-5; D uncertain. V dropped 6 bases and J dropped 2 bases, with 7 bases sitting between them. CDR3 length: 11 residues. CDR1 is DFQATT, CDR2 SNEGSKA, per germline (reference sequence). CDR3 in DNA: TGCAGTGCGGAGATTCAAGAGACCCAGTACTTC. This sequence encodes CSAEIQETQYF.

The genes are TRBV6-5 and TRBJ2-1; TRBD2 aligns across 7 bases. From germline, CDR1 is MNHEY and CDR2 SVGAGI. The CDR3 consists of 11 residues. The junction had 3 bases not matched to a gene; V was cut back by 5 bases and J by 11 bases. In DNA form, the CDR3 reads TGTGCCAGCAGTCCCGGGGGGAAGCAGTTCTTC. It yields the protein CASSPGGKQFF.

The rearrangement joins TRBV5-4 to TRBJ1-1; D unclear. This CDR3 has 14 amino acids. CDR1 SGHNT and CDR2 YYREEE come from the germline V gene (reference sequence). V was shortened by 2 bases and J by 2 bases, with 10 bases between the two germline ends. Here the CDR3 DNA reads TGTGCCAGCAGCTTACGGACGGGAAACACTGAAGCTTTCTTT. Amino acids: CASSLRTGNTEAFF.

The chain uses TRBV19 and TRBJ1-1; TRBD1 agrees at 9 bases. The CDR3 covers 16 residues. V was clipped by 2 bases and J by 0 bases; unmatched bases: 4. Germline lookup yields CDR1 LNHDA and CDR2 SQIVND (reference sequence). The CDR3 sequence is CASSIMGQGLNTEAFF. CDR3 nucleotide sequence: TGTGCCAGTAGTATAATGGGACAGGGTTTGAACACTGAAGCTTTCTTT.